The clone carrying this T cell receptor beta chain was picked up many times. TCRdb reprocessed the 5' RACE reads with MiXCR, giving one entry per CDR3 protein. Among 74,000 or so distinct CDR3 sequences listed, approximately 9.4% were seen once. The data originate from a study of neurological immune-mediated disorders. This CDR3 spans 15 amino acids. V lost 0 bases to trimming and J lost 6 bases, with 12 bases between them. CDR1 and CDR2 (germline): MDHEN, SYDVKM. This TCR derives from a man aged 50 to 59 in good health. The J gene is TRBJ2-1, the V gene TRBV28, with D possibly being TRBD2 (6 bases). The sample comprised PBMCs. The CDR3 is CASSLWGGQSNEQFF. The CDR3 DNA reads TGTGCCAGCAGTTTATGGGGAGGACAATCCAATGAGCAGTTCTTC.